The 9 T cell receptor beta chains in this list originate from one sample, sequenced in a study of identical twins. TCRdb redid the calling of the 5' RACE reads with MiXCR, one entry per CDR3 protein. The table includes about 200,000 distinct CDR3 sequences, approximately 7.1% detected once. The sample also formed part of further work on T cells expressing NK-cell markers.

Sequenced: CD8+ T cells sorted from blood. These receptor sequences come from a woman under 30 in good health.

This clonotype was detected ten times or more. CDR3 sequence reads: CASSLGTGHQPQHF. CDR3 nucleotides: TGTGCCAGCAGCTTGGGGACAGGGCATCAGCCCCAGCATTTT. The J gene is TRBJ1-5, the V gene TRBV5-6; 8 nucleotides align to TRBD1. V lost 0 bases and J lost 5; bases outside the gene matches: 1. CDR3 size: 14 residues. CDR1 is SGHDT and CDR2 is YYEEEE in the germline V gene.

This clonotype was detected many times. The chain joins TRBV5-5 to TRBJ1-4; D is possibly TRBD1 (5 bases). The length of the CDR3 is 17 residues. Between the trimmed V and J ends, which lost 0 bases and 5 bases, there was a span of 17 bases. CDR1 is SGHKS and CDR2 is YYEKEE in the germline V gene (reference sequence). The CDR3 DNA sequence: TGTGCCAGCAGCTTGGCCGGGCAGGGAATTACCAATGAAAAACTGTTTTTT. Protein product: CASSLAGQGITNEKLFF. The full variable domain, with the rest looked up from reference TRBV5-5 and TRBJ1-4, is DAGVTQSPTHLIKTRGQQVTLRCSPISGHKSVSWYQQVLGQGPQFIFQYYEKEERGRGNFPDRFSARQFPNYSSELNVNALLLGDSALYLCASSLAGQGITNEKLFFGSGTQLSVL.

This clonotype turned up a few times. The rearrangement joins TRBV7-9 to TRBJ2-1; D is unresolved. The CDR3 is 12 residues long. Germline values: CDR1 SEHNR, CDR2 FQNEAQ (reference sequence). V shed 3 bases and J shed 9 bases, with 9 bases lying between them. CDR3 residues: CASSFQVPEQFF. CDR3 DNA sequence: TGTGCCAGCAGCTTTCAAGTCCCTGAGCAGTTCTTC. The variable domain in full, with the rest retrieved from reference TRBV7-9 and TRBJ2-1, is DTGVSQNPRHKITKRGQNVTFRCDPISEHNRLYWYRQTLGQGPEFLTYFQNEAQLEKSRLLSDRFSAERPKGSFSTLEIQRTEQGDSAMYLCASSFQVPEQFFGPGTRLTVL.

CDR3 nucleotides: TGCGCCAGCAGCTATAGACAGGTCTTGAACACCGGGGAGCTGTTTTTT. As protein: CASSYRQVLNTGELFF. The chain joins TRBV5-1 to TRBJ2-2; D is perhaps TRBD1 (6 bases). This CDR3 comprises 16 residues. The germline V gene encodes CDR1 SGHRS and CDR2 YFSETQ. The V and J ends lost 3 bases and 1 base respectively, with 13 bases between them.

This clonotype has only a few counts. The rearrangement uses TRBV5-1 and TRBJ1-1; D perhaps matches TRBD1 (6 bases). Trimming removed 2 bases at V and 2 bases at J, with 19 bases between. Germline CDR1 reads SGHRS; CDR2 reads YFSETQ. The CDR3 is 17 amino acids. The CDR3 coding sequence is TGCGCCAGCAGCTTCAATCTAGGCTGGACAGCCAACACTGAAGCTTTCTTT. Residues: CASSFNLGWTANTEAFF. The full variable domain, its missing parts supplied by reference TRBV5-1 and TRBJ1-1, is KAGVTQTPRYLIKTRGQQVTLSCSPISGHRSVSWYQQTPGQGLQFLFEYFSETQRNKGNFPGRFSGRQFSNSRSEMNVSTLELGDSALYLCASSFNLGWTANTEAFFGQGTRLTVV.

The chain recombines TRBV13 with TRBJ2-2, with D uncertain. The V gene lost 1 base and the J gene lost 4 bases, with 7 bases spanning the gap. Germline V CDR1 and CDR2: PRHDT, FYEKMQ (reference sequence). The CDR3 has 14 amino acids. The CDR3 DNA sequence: TGTGCCAGCAGCTTAGAAGCCTCCACCGGGGAGCTGTTTTTT. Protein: CASSLEASTGELFF.

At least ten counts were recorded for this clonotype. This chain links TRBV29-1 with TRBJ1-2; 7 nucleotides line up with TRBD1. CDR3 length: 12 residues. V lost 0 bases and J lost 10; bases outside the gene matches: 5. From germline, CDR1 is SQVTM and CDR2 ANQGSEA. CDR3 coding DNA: TGCAGCGTTGAAGATCAGGAGGGGGCCTACACCTTC. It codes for CSVEDQEGAYTF.

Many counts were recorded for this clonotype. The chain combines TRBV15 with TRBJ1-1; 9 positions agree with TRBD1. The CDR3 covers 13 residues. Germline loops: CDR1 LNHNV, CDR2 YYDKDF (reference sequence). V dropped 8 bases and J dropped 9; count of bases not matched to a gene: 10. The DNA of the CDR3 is TGTGCCACCCGTCCCGGGACAGGGACAAAAGCTTTCTTT. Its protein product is CATRPGTGTKAFF. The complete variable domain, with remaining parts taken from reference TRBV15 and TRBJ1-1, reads DAMVIQNPRYQVTQFGKPVTLSCSQTLNHNVMYWYQQKSSQAPKLLFHYYDKDFNNEADTPDNFQSRRPNTSFCFLDIRSPGLGDTAMYLCATRPGTGTKAFFGQGTRLTVV.

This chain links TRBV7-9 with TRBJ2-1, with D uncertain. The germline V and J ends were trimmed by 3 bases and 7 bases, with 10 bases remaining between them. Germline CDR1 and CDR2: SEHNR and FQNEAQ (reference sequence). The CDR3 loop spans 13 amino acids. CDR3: CASSFSRINEQFF. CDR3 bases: TGTGCCAGCAGCTTCAGCAGAATAAATGAGCAGTTCTTC. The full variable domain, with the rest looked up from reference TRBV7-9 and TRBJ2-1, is DTGVSQNPRHKITKRGQNVTFRCDPISEHNRLYWYRQTLGQGPEFLTYFQNEAQLEKSRLLSDRFSAERPKGSFSTLEIQRTEQGDSAMYLCASSFSRINEQFFGPGTRLTVL.